The 16 T cell receptor beta chains listed next were all sequenced from one sample in a study of vaccination effects on CD4 cells after COVID-19 (dated by TCRdb to 2022 to 2024). These TCRs are of unknown antigen specificity. Library preparation used the immunoSEQ multiplex PCR assay. TCRdb holds this immuneACCESS table with in-frame rearrangements only. Some clones are missing; in checked studies, unresolved V genes explain under half, and the rest has no known cause. The sample contains more than 35,000 clones, roughly 66% of them found a single time. 14% to 15% of the sample belongs to the ten largest clones. In the ViraFEST assay, PBMC were stimulated with viral peptide pools, and TCR sequencing was then used to find antigen-specific CD4+ T cell clonotypes based on their expansion. After more than nine days of culture, CD4+ T cells were isolated with the EasySep CD4+ T cell isolation kit. Healthy vaccine recipients had no prior SARS-CoV-2 infection, confirmed by negative nucleocapsid antibodies before and after vaccination.

Source: CD4+ T cells from PBMCs cultured with HCoV-OC43 spike peptides, taken before COVID-19 vaccination. This specimen's cell subset or site label, per the study, means: HCoV-OC43 spike overlapping peptide pool stimulation. The receptors shown here come from a human donor who received a COVID-19 vaccine.

The V call is TRBV6-1, the J call TRBJ1-6; 8 bases are shared with TRBD1. Germline CDR1 and CDR2: MNHNS and SASEGT. This CDR3 region has 18 residues. The V and J ends lost 1 base and 6 bases, in that order; junction bases with no gene match: 11. CDR3 sequence (DNA): TGTGCCAGCAGTGAAGTAGCGGGACAGGATAGGACTAATTCACCCCTCCACTTT. Protein: CASSEVAGQDRTNSPLHF.

The rearrangement joins TRBV5-8 to TRBJ2-3; 7 nucleotides align to TRBD1. V shed 2 bases and J 2 bases; nucleotides not matched to a gene: 8. CDR1 and CDR2 (germline): SGHTS, YDEGEE. The CDR3 sequence is 16 residues long. CDR3 in DNA: TGTGCCAGCAGCTTAGGAGGACAGGTCCCCACAGATACGCAGTATTTT. Protein product: CASSLGGQVPTDTQYF. Using reference TRBV5-8 and TRBJ2-3 for the parts outside the CDR3, the full variable domain is EAGVTQSPTHLIKTRGQQATLRCSPISGHTSVYWYQQALGLGLQFLLWYDEGEERNRGNFPPRFSGRQFPNYSSELNVNALELEDSALYLCASSLGGQVPTDTQYFGPGTRLTVL.

This chain uses TRBV18 with TRBJ1-5, with D uncertain. CDR1 is KGHSH and CDR2 is LQKENI in the germline V gene. The V end lost 2 bases, the J end lost 2 bases, and 7 bases lay between the germline ends. CDR3 length: 14 residues. CDR3 in amino acids: CASSPSQGNQPQHF. CDR3 bases: TGTGCCAGCTCACCATCCCAGGGCAATCAGCCCCAGCATTTT.

The table lists this clone with a few counts. J is TRBJ1-2 and V is TRBV13; D might be TRBD1 (6 bases). V was cut by 4 bases and J by 8 bases, with 11 bases left in between. In germline, CDR1 is PRHDT, CDR2 FYEKMQ (reference sequence). The CDR3 runs 12 residues. For the CDR3, the DNA is TGTGCCAGCAGCTCTAATGACAGGGGCTACACCTTC. It is translated as CASSSNDRGYTF.

The chain has TRBV30 and TRBJ2-3; 14 nucleotides match TRBD2. This CDR3 has 15 amino acids. V trimming: 2 bases; J trimming: 4 bases; junction bases outside the gene matches: 2. Germline V gives CDR1 GTSNPN, CDR2 SVGIG (reference sequence). The CDR3 is CAWSMGLAGADTQYF. CDR3 nucleotides: TGTGCCTGGAGTATGGGACTAGCGGGGGCAGATACGCAGTATTTT.

This rearrangement joins TRBV14 to TRBJ2-1; 9 bases map to TRBD2. V lost 4 bases, J lost 2 bases, and 3 bases stayed unmatched. The CDR3 loop spans 15 amino acids. CDR1 SGHDN and CDR2 FVKESK come from the germline V gene. CDR3 sequence (DNA): TGTGCCAGCAGCCCCCGACTAGCGGCCTACAATGAGCAGTTCTTC. This encodes CASSPRLAAYNEQFF.

This clone has more than one count but fewer than ten. The rearrangement links TRBV6-5 to TRBJ2-7; D ambiguous. The CDR3 consists of 13 residues. Trimming removed 4 bases at V and 3 bases at J, with 10 bases between. Per the germline V gene, CDR1 is MNHEY and CDR2 is SVGAGI. The CDR3 DNA reads as TGTGCCAGCAGTTTCGACGGCTTCTACGAGCAGTACTTC. Encoded protein: CASSFDGFYEQYF.

The chain is built from TRBV5-8 and TRBJ2-1; the D call may be TRBD1 or TRBD2 (6 bases each). Germline assignment: CDR1 SGHTS and CDR2 YDEGEE. This CDR3 has 14 residues. V dropped 0 bases and J dropped 11 bases, with 15 bases sitting between them. This chain's CDR3 is CASSLDIQGRQQFF. In DNA form, the CDR3 reads TGTGCCAGCAGCTTGGATATTCAGGGGAGGCAGCAGTTCTTC. Full variable domain (outside the CDR3, taken from reference TRBV5-8 and TRBJ2-1): EAGVTQSPTHLIKTRGQQATLRCSPISGHTSVYWYQQALGLGLQFLLWYDEGEERNRGNFPPRFSGRQFPNYSSELNVNALELEDSALYLCASSLDIQGRQQFFGPGTRLTVL.

The chain employs TRBV5-6 and TRBJ1-3; unclear D gene. Germline CDR1 SGHDT, CDR2 YYEEEE. The CDR3 is made up of 16 amino acids. The V end lost 1 base, the J end lost 0 bases, and 11 bases lay between the germline ends. The CDR3 protein is CASSLITRYSGNTIYF. Written as DNA, the CDR3 is TGTGCCAGCAGCTTGATCACAAGGTACTCTGGAAACACCATATATTTT.

V usage is TRBV7-9 and J usage is TRBJ2-3; D possibly matches TRBD1 or TRBD2 (5 bases each). Germline values: CDR1 SEHNR, CDR2 FQNEAQ (reference sequence). The CDR3 is 12 residues long. With 5 bases removed from V and 5 bases from J, the gap between germline ends came to 8 bases. In DNA form, the CDR3 reads TGTGCCAGCAGCCGAGGGGTAGATACGCAGTATTTT. This gives the protein CASSRGVDTQYF.

The chain employs TRBV6-5 and TRBJ1-5; no definite D call. V shed 6 bases and J shed 3 bases, with 15 bases lying between them. Germline lookup yields CDR1 MNHEY and CDR2 SVGAGI. The CDR3 consists of 15 residues. CDR3 protein: CASSPFRRVNQPQHF. CDR3 coding DNA: TGTGCCAGCAGCCCCTTTAGGAGGGTCAATCAGCCCCAGCATTTT.

There are a few counts of this clone. A read error may account for a junction end that differs from germline. The chain employs TRBV30 and TRBJ2-1; TRBD2 aligns across 8 bases. The CDR3 is made up of 11 amino acids. From germline, CDR1 is GTSNPN and CDR2 SVGIG (reference sequence). The CDR3 region is CAWSVSGGRVF. CDR3 sequence (DNA): TGTGCCTGGAGTGTGAGCGGGGGTCGGGTCTTC. Based on the CDR3 plus reference TRBV30 and TRBJ2-1, the full variable domain is SQTIHQWPATLVQPVGSPLSLECTVEGTSNPNLYWYRQAAGRGLQLLFYSVGIGQISSEVPQNLSASRPQDRQFILSSKKLLLSDSGFYLCAWSVSGGRVFGPGTRLTVL.

This chain uses TRBV2 with TRBJ1-1; D not resolved. Trimming took off 7 bases at V and 1 base at J, with 10 bases between the two ends. Germline V gene lookup returns CDR1 SNHLY and CDR2 FYNNEI. The CDR3 runs 13 residues. The CDR3 reads CASNLNENTEAFF. The DNA for the CDR3 is TGTGCCAGCAACCTTAACGAGAACACTGAAGCTTTCTTT.

This chain connects TRBV10-3 to TRBJ2-1, with 12 bases identical to TRBD2. Germline V gene lookup returns CDR1 ENHRY and CDR2 SYGVKD. The CDR3 sequence is 15 residues long. The trim removed 5 bases at V and 4 bases at J, leaving 3 bases unmatched. The CDR3 loop is CAISWTSGEYNEQFF. Here the CDR3 DNA reads TGTGCCATCAGTTGGACTAGCGGGGAGTACAATGAGCAGTTCTTC.

This chain connects TRBV5-1 to TRBJ2-7; 9 bases are a match to TRBD2. The CDR3 loop spans 13 amino acids. Looked up from germline, CDR1 is SGHRS and CDR2 is YFSETQ. Germline trimming cut 5 bases from V and 7 bases from J; bases unmatched to any gene: 7. The CDR3 region is CASRSGTSREQYF. CDR3 DNA sequence: TGCGCCAGCAGGTCCGGGACTAGCAGAGAGCAGTACTTC.

V gene TRBV4-1 combines with J gene TRBJ2-1; TRBD1 matches 8 bases. Losses at the gene ends were 5 bases for V and 7 bases for J; bases not matched to a gene: 10. Germline V gene lookup returns CDR1 MGHRA and CDR2 YSYEKL. The CDR3 sequence is 15 residues long. CDR3 sequence: CASSYGQGPRNEQFF. For the CDR3, the DNA is TGCGCCAGCAGCTACGGACAGGGACCGCGGAATGAGCAGTTCTTC.